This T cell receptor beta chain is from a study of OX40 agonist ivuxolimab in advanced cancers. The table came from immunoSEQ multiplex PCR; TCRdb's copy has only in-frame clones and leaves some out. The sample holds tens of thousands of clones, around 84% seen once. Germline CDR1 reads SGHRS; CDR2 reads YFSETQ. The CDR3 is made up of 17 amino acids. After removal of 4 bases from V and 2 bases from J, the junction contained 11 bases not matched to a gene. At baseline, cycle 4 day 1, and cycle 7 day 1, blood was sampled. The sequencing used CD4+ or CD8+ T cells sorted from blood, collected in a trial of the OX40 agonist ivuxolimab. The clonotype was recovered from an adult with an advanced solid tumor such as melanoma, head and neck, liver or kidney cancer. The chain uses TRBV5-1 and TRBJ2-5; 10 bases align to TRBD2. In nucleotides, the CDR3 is TGCGCCAGCAGCCAGGGACTAGCGAACACGTATCAAGAGACCCAGTACTTC. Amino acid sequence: CASSQGLANTYQETQYF.